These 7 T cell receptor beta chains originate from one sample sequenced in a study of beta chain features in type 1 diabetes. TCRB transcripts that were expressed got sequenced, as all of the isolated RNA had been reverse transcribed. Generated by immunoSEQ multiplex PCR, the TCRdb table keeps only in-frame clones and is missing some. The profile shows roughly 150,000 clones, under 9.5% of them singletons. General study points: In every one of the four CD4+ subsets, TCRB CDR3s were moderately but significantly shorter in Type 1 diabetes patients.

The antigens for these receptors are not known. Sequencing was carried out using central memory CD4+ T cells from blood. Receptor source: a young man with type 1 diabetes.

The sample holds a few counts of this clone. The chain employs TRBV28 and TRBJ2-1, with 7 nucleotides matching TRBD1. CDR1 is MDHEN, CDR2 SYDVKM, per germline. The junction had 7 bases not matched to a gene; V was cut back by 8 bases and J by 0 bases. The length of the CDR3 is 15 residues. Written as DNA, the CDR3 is TGTGCCAGCGGCCCAGGGACAGCCTCCTACAATGAGCAGTTCTTC. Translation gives CASGPGTASYNEQFF.

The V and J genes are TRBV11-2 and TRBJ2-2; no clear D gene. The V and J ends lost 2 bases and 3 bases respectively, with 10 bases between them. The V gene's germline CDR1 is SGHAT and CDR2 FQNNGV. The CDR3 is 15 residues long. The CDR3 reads CASSLSRMYTGELFF. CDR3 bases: TGTGCCAGCAGCTTATCGCGTATGTACACCGGGGAGCTGTTTTTT.

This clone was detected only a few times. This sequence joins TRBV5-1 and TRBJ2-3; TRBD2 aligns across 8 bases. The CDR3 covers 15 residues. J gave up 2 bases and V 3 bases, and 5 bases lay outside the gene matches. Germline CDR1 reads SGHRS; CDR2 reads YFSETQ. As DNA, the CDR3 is TGCGCCAGCAGCTCGTTAGCGGGGATCACAGATACGCAGTATTTT. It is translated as CASSSLAGITDTQYF.

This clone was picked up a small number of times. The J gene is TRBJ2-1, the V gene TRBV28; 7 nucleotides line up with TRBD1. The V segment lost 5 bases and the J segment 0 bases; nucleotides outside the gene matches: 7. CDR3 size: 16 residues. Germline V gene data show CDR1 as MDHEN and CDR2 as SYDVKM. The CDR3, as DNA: TGTGCCAGCAGTGCCCTACAGGGGAGCTCCTACAATGAGCAGTTCTTC. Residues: CASSALQGSSYNEQFF.

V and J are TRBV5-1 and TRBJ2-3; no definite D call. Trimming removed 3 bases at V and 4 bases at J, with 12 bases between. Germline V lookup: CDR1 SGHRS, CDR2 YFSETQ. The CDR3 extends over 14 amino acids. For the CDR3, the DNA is TGCGCCAGCAGCTCGGTCGCGTCGGCAGATACGCAGTATTTT. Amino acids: CASSSVASADTQYF. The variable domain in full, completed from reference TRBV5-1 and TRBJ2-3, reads KAGVTQTPRYLIKTRGQQVTLSCSPISGHRSVSWYQQTPGQGLQFLFEYFSETQRNKGNFPGRFSGRQFSNSRSEMNVSTLELGDSALYLCASSSVASADTQYFGPGTRLTVL.

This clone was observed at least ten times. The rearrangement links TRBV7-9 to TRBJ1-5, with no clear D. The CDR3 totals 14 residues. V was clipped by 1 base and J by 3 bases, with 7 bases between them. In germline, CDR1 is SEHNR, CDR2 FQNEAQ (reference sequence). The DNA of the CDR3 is TGTGCCAGCAGCTTAGGAGGGAACAATCAGCCCCAGCATTTT. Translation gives CASSLGGNNQPQHF.

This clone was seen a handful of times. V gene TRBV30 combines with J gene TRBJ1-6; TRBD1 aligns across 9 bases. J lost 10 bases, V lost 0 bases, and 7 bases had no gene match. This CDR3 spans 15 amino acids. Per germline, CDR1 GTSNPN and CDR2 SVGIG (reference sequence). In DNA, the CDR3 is TGTGCCTGGAGTGTACCCGGGACAGGGTGGTCACCCCTCCACTTT. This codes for CAWSVPGTGWSPLHF.